Shown below are 8 T cell receptor beta chains from a single sample sequenced in a study of Graves' ophthalmopathy and Graves' hyperthyroidism. TCR beta CDR3 regions were amplified from RNA transcripts. First-round RT-PCR employed HTBI primers, with a second-round multiplex PCR after it. TCRdb passed the multiplex PCR reads through MiXCR, listing each CDR3 protein once. The sample has over 650,000 distinct CDR3 sequences; about 41% are singletons. The material sequenced was peripheral blood. The receptors originated from an adult man with Graves' ophthalmopathy.

V gene TRBV7-9 combines with J gene TRBJ2-5; 8 bases agree with TRBD2. The CDR3 sequence is 14 residues long. Germline V gene data show CDR1 as SEHNR and CDR2 as FQNEAQ (reference sequence). V was pared by 5 bases and J by 4 bases, with 6 bases of the junction left unmatched. CDR3 nucleotides: TGTGCCAGCAGCCAAGCGGGGGCCTCAGAGACCCAGTACTTC. This codes for CASSQAGASETQYF.

In this sample, this clonotype turned up once. The rearrangement links TRBV10-3 to TRBJ1-5; D may be TRBD1 (6 bases). Trimming took 10 bases from V and 6 from J, leaving 19 bases between them. CDR1 is ENHRY and CDR2 is SYGVKD in the germline V gene. The CDR3 has 14 residues. In nucleotides, the CDR3 is TGTGCCACCGAAGGACAGTCAGATGTTCAGCCCCAGCATTTT. It is translated as CATEGQSDVQPQHF.

The V call is TRBV7-9, the J call TRBJ2-5, with 9 bases identical to TRBD1. In germline, CDR1 is SEHNR, CDR2 FQNEAQ (reference sequence). V gave up 0 bases and J gave up 1 base; unmatched junction bases: 6. This CDR3 has 17 residues. CDR3 residues: CASSLASGTGSQETQYF. As DNA, the CDR3 is TGTGCCAGCAGCTTAGCCTCCGGGACAGGGAGCCAAGAGACCCAGTACTTC.

This clonotype was seen many times. This sequence joins TRBV20-1 and TRBJ2-5; 14 positions agree with TRBD2. V lost 4 bases to trimming and J lost 2 bases; unmatched junction nucleotides: 9. The CDR3 is 17 residues long. Germline lookup yields CDR1 DFQATT and CDR2 SNEGSKA (reference sequence). The CDR3 region has the DNA TGCAGTGCTACGGGACTAGCGGGAGTGGGGCCACAAGAGACCCAGTACTTC. Protein: CSATGLAGVGPQETQYF.

V gene TRBV25-1 combines with J gene TRBJ1-1; D is ambiguous. Trimming removed 8 bases from V and 0 bases from J, with 13 bases in between. Germline V gene sequence: CDR1 MGHDK, CDR2 SYGVNS. The CDR3 consists of 14 residues. CDR3 in DNA: TGTGCCAGCCCTACCGTGAGCATGAACACTGAAGCTTTCTTT. It translates to CASPTVSMNTEAFF.

V usage is TRBV19 and J usage is TRBJ2-5, with TRBD1 as a possible D gene (7 bases). This CDR3 spans 15 amino acids. V gave up 10 bases and J gave up 7 bases, with 25 bases separating them. Germline values: CDR1 LNHDA, CDR2 SQIVND (reference sequence). The CDR3 here is CATYRTGRELATQYF. The CDR3 DNA sequence: TGTGCCACCTACCGGACAGGCCGGGAACTAGCGACCCAGTACTTC. Drawing the rest from reference TRBV19 and TRBJ2-5, the complete variable domain is DGGITQSPKYLFRKEGQNVTLSCEQNLNHDAMYWYRQDPGQGLRLIYYSQIVNDFQKGDIAEGYSVSREKKESFPLTVTSAQKNPTAFYLCATYRTGRELATQYFGPGTRLLVL.

This clonotype came up many times. The chain uses TRBV20-1 and TRBJ1-3; D unclear. V lost 1 base, J lost 2 bases, and 6 bases lay in between. Germline CDR1 is DFQATT and CDR2 is SNEGSKA (reference sequence). This CDR3 comprises 13 residues. DNA of the CDR3: TGCAGTGCTAGAGGCGAACCTGGAAACACCATATATTTT. Protein sequence: CSARGEPGNTIYF.

This chain joins TRBV7-9 and TRBJ2-3; TRBD2 matches 9 bases. The V segment lost 4 bases and the J segment 5 bases; nucleotides outside the gene matches: 10. Germline values: CDR1 SEHNR, CDR2 FQNEAQ (reference sequence). CDR3 size: 16 residues. The CDR3 region is CASSYPWRGGRDTQYF. The CDR3 nucleotides are TGTGCCAGCAGCTACCCCTGGCGGGGGGGCCGAGATACGCAGTATTTT.